This T cell receptor beta chain stems from a study of T cell responses to AZD1222 COVID-19 vaccine. This clone was detected once. What it binds is not known. Clones were sequenced by immunoSEQ multiplex PCR, and TCRdb holds only the in-frame ones, with some missing. This sample carries 150,000 to 200,000 clones, approximately 90% of them seen once, and the ten largest clones take less than 1.5%. General study points: Vaccine-related CD4 TCRs covered spike, predominating at 160-218 and 743-854. Mostly white British, mostly female donors; authors suggested clonal diversity may be underestimated.

Germline CDR1 is MNHEY and CDR2 is SMNVEV (reference sequence). This CDR3 has 13 amino acids. V gave up 4 bases and J gave up 5 bases, with 11 bases separating them. V gene TRBV27 combines with J gene TRBJ2-5; a possible D gene is TRBD2 (6 bases). Sample: peripheral blood, taken 28 days after the second AZD1222 dose. The sequence derives from an adult who received the AZD1222 COVID-19 vaccine. CDR3 bases: TGTGCCAGCAGTTACGGGAGCTTTGAGACCCAGTACTTC. It specifies CASSYGSFETQYF.